This T cell receptor beta chain derives from a study of blood T cell repertoires in COVID-19 (TCRdb year 2020). About the investigation overall: The collaborator samples originated in the United States, Italy and Spain and spanned the acute and convalescent phases of COVID-19. The material from the prospective study consisted of cDNA or gDNA derived from T cells, B-cell-depleted T cells, or PBMCs. The dataset comprised deeply sampled blood TCRbeta repertoires from subjects exposed to, actively infected with, or recovered from COVID-19. The repertoires were released in a freely available public database meant as a resource for research on the immune response to SARS-CoV-2. Samples came from the ongoing ImmuneRACE study (first 160 participants) plus 1,254 subjects from 6 global collaborators. Sample metadata almost always included a de-identified subject ID, COVID-19 status, age in years and sex. HLA class I and class II types, where available, came from metadata supplied by the sample provider rather than from assay-based typing.

This clone appeared a single time. The antigen it binds to is not known. Nothing much larger sits one base from this clone, and base qualities are not available. Counted from cysteine to phenylalanine, this CDR3 has 16 amino acids. The only DNA kept is the CDR3, 48 bases in frame from the first base. The germline V gene encodes CDR1 MNHNS and CDR2 SASEGT. Cut back by 1 base and 1 base, the V and J ends lie 11 bases apart. TCRbeta CDR3 regions were amplified from genomic DNA using the immunoSEQ Assay, a bias-controlled multiplex PCR. Per the original workflow: Within the assay, amplification of reference gene primers was used to estimate how many nucleated cells each sample contained. To quantify the absolute abundance of each unique TCRbeta CDR3 rearrangement, sequence reads were collapsed and filtered. For each sample, productive Simpson clonality was calculated as the square root of Simpson's diversity index over productive rearrangements. TCRdb carries this immuneACCESS record with in-frame sequences only. Its versions omit some clonotypes, under half of them owing to an unresolved V gene in the studies checked, with the rest unexplained. V, J and clone size were drawn from that table, and D and trimming were deduced from the DNA. In this sample the table shows 140,000 to 150,000 clones, roughly 90% of which occur a single time. The ten largest clones represent 4.3% of the sample.

Participants in the prospective study were aged about 18 to 95 years, lived in some 24 United States geographic areas, and enrolled through a virtual design. In the prospective study, participants were assigned to cohorts based on the clinical history participants reported in a screening survey and a study questionnaire. For ImmuneRACE Cohort 3, a participant was defined as recovered based on two consecutive negative NP/OP PCR tests, clearance by a healthcare professional, or resolution of symptoms. In the prospective study, mobile phlebotomists collected whole blood, serum and a nasopharyngeal or oropharyngeal swab from each participant. Over an approximately 2-month period, participants in the prospective study had the option of providing additional blood draws and questionnaires. Prospective study blood samples were shipped either frozen or at room temperature before DNA extraction. Findings and caveats that apply to the study as a whole: How much clinical and demographic metadata was included differed by source and by participant, and the metadata was provided uncurated.

The sequence came from a man between 45 and 60 years old who had recovered from COVID-19. Specimen: PBMCs or T cells enriched from blood (not recorded which). The sequence links TRBV6-1 to TRBJ2-1; the D gene lacks a confident call. CDR3 protein: CASSEVADPSYNEQFF. The sequenced DNA is TGTGCCAGCAGTGAAGTGGCTGATCCGTCCTACAATGAGCAGTTCTTC.